This TCR beta chain was recovered during a study of cytomegalovirus exposure and HLA in healthy donors (dated by TCRdb to 2015 to 2018). In terms of the full investigation: In an earlier analysis of several hundred of the donors, 250 to 300 Gb of sequence data and just under 120 million unique TCR beta sequences from about 190 million T cells were reported. Around 300 gigabases of sequencing data and approximately 93 million unique TCR sequences were included in an early release covering 500 to 750 HLA-typed donors. Of the approximately 400 genotyped donors, about 80% fell in the genetic ancestry cluster associated with self-reported Caucasian donors. The study was designed to test whether signatures of past pathogen exposure could be identified by cataloging public T cell receptors. The study used immunosequencing to profile the T cell repertoires of some 600 subjects and linked those repertoires to cytomegalovirus serostatus. Besides the first cohort of around 670 subjects, a separate validation cohort made up of 120 different subjects was used. To predict cytomegalovirus infection status, the study combined high-throughput TCR immunosequencing, statistical association of individual TCRs with disease status, and machine learning. A later analysis re-examined previously published TCR beta repertoires from about 670 donors and added high-resolution HLA genotyping to investigate patterns of TCR occurrence. In the later analysis, no new phenotypic data were used to find candidate immune exposures; instead, reliance was placed on TCR beta sequences and their occurrence across donors. To decide whether each TCR beta V gene segment behaved as functional or pseudogenic, an earlier analysis of nearly 600 of the donors relied on high-throughput TCR beta sequencing. Donor age, sex, ethnicity and CMV serostatus were collected together with the repertoire data. In a later genetic analysis, genome-wide SNP genotypes for about three fifths of the roughly 670 donors were used, and that subset was treated as a discovery cohort. All discovery cohort repertoires had been generated using a single sequencing platform. Both class I and class II loci were covered by HLA typing, at four-digit resolution. The number of donors typed differed by locus, with roughly 629-640 for A, B, C, DRB1 and DQB1, more than 500 for DQA1, approximately 570 for DPA1, and approximately 470 for DPB1. Several DR-DQ haplotypes were treated as single units for association and clustering because of strong linkage in the cohort. On average, approximately 250,000 unique TCR beta nucleotide sequences were sequenced per donor among 398 genotyped donors of the cohort, with roughly 18% of those sequences being non-productive.

The cohort consisted of more than 650 healthy bone marrow donors. Cohort members were all nominally healthy when sampled, although unrecorded immune exposures were likely present. The donor was CMV seronegative and was included in the group of a few hundred seronegative cohort members. Each donor provided a peripheral blood sample, and peripheral blood mononuclear cells were used for TCR beta sequencing. The Qiagen DNeasy Blood Extraction Kit was used to extract genomic DNA from the blood cell samples. Results and caveats for the whole study, not just this receptor: In a later genetic analysis, a missense DCLRE1C variant was associated with V-gene and J-gene trimming of TCR beta chains, and the association was replicated in an independent cohort. In a later analysis, TCR association rates were found to vary across HLA loci, with the most associated TCRs seen for DRB1 alleles and the fewest for HLA-C alleles. Most CMV-associated TCR beta chains appeared to be HLA-restricted in a later analysis, and the HLA associations seemed to be driven largely by CMV exposure. Linkage disequilibrium might explain the correlated functional status among segregating V segments, but an unknown experimental factor could not be ruled out. A further reported finding was that TCR beta sequences accurately predicted the HLA-A and HLA-B alleles for most subjects in the first cohort. A later analysis associated about 17,000 TCR beta sequences with specific HLA alleles at a false discovery rate of 0.05. Sequencing depth was assumed to be roughly uniform across donors in the presence/absence analyses, though that assumption may not hold. Some IMGT-functional V segments, including TRBV6-2 and TRBV6-3, could not be told apart with the 87-base-pair reads, so those segments were excluded. The authors suggested that the approach could potentially be generalized to other disease states and immunological phenotypes. Because HLA typing was unavailable for some donors at each locus, only the typed subset was used in association tests. Three of the identified cytomegalovirus-associated TCR beta chains were confirmed in vitro to be specific for cytomegalovirus antigens. When HLA alleles, especially DR and DQ, strongly co-occurred, TCR associations were difficult to assign to individual alleles. Seventeen rarely observed V segments, including chromosome 9 orphons, were excluded from the earlier analysis of approximately 500 of the donors because counts were too low. A cluster of highly shared sequence variants was judged likely to be a technical artifact of the sequencing pipeline. Most TCR sequences were seen in very few donors, while some public TCRs were found in many individuals. In this cohort, only TCR beta chains were sequenced, and detectable features were limited by the absence of alpha or paired-chain data. A later analysis reported that several top co-occurrence clusters appeared linked to parvovirus B19, influenza, CMV and Epstein-Barr virus. In the study, 150 to 200 TCR beta chains were listed as associated with cytomegalovirus. Compared with equally common non-associated chains, HLA-associated TCR beta chains in a later analysis were more clonally expanded and had lower generation probabilities. CMV serostatus was the only immune exposure information available for the cohort. An earlier analysis of some 560 of the donors showed that most TCR beta V segments appeared in productive rearrangements either about 87% or about 30% of the time, which broadly matched IMGT annotations. In both the original and validation cohorts, the classifier was reported to diagnose cytomegalovirus status with high specificity and sensitivity. In a later genetic analysis, fewer N-insertions in productive TCRs were reported among donors in an Asian-associated ancestry cluster than the approximately 710-donor mean.

Library construction relied on the immunoSEQ multiplex PCR assay. For the multiplex PCR, a mixture combining 60 forward primers for TCR Vbeta segments and 13 reverse primers for TCR Jbeta segments was used. The CDR3 region of rearranged TCR beta genes was amplified from genomic DNA by a multiplex PCR assay. The amplified TCR beta libraries were sequenced on the Illumina HiSeq System as 87-base-pair reads. The original pipeline was this. A later analysis tallied some 79 million unique TCR beta chains across the 666 repertoires, and about 12 million of those chains were shared by two or more donors. A nearest-neighbor algorithm error-corrected the raw reads and collapsed the reads into unique sequences, merging closely related sequences to remove PCR and sequencing errors. CDR3 sequences were aligned to IMGT reference sequences to assign V, D and J gene segments. Each retained sequence needed at least a six-nucleotide match to both a V gene segment and a J gene segment. Rearrangements were called productive when the CDR3 lacked stop codons and stayed in frame with V and J; all others were non-productive. Following IMGT convention, CDR3 was defined as the stretch from the second conserved V-encoded cysteine up to the conserved J-encoded phenylalanine. The earlier analysis of fewer than 700 of the donors excluded sequences that lacked an unambiguous match to a single V gene segment. In an earlier analysis of several hundred of the donors, V segments were called functional above 56.7% productive rearrangements and were called segregating when the between-donor standard deviation exceeded 5%. To diagnose cytomegalovirus status from the catalog of TCR beta chain sequences, a statistical classification framework was built. A later analysis assigned V and J genes by comparing TCR nucleotide sequences with IMGT/GENE-DB human TR gene sequences. A later analysis assigned CDR3 sequences and most-parsimonious VDJ recombination scenarios with the TCRdist pipeline. A later analysis defined each TCR beta chain by its CDR3 amino acid sequence plus V-gene family, and excluded reads lacking a unique V-gene family. To address suspected cross-contamination and a sequencing artifact, a later analysis removed under 600 highly shared, low-generation-probability nucleotide sequences. In a later analysis, a clonal expansion index for each public chain was calculated from normalized within-repertoire ranks of inferred template counts. In a later analysis, generation probabilities were computed with a VDJ recombination model fitted to out-of-frame rearrangements, and the resulting probabilities were checked against IGoR. Hypergeometric tests were used in a later analysis to score TCR-TCR, TCR-HLA and TCR-CMV co-occurrence, with a repertoire-size bias correction applied to the TCR pairs. False discovery rates were estimated in a later analysis by permuting HLA or CMV assignments 20 times. In a later analysis, co-occurring TCRs were grouped using DBSCAN, with TCRdist sequence similarity added in when clustering inside HLA-allele-positive subsets. Repertoires with fewer than 30,000 or more than 120,000 public chains, plus five repertoires with anomalous nucleotide sharing, were excluded from co-occurrence clustering. The immuneACCESS repertoire file appears here via TCRdb, limited to in-frame rearrangements. These files lack a portion of the clones; in checked studies, under half of the deficit traces to unresolved V genes, and the cause of the others is not known. For V, J and clone size, that table is used; D and trimming come from the DNA. For this sample the table gives some 130,000 clones, of which 60% to 80% were detected only once. The top ten clones comprise around 2% of the sample.

A note on this clone: Its target antigen remains unknown. No much larger clonotype is one base removed from it; base qualities were not supplied.

The CDR3 measures 14 amino acids from cysteine to phenylalanine. Only the CDR3 region is kept as DNA, spanning 42 bases read in frame from base 1. Trimming takes 0 bases off V and 4 bases off J; junction bases not matched to a gene: 5. The germline V gene (reference sequence) specifies GTSNPN as CDR1 and SVGIG as CDR2. The sequenced material came from PBMCs. Recombination joined TRBV30 with TRBJ2-5, with TRBD2 identical over 7 junction bases. This TCR was sampled from a man aged 25 to 40 in good health and CMV-seronegative. CDR3 sequence: CAWSVGGTGETQYF. The DNA is as follows: TGTGCCTGGAGTGTGGGGGGGACGGGAGAGACCCAGTACTTC. The variable domain in full, with residues beyond the CDR3 obtained from the reference TRBV30 and TRBJ2-5 genes, is SQTIHQWPATLVQPVGSPLSLECTVEGTSNPNLYWYRQAAGRGLQLLFYSVGIGQISSEVPQNLSASRPQDRQFILSSKKLLLSDSGFYLCAWSVGGTGETQYFGPGTRLLVL.